This is a list of T cell receptor beta chains from one sample in a study of cytomegalovirus exposure and HLA in healthy donors. Here immunoSEQ multiplex PCR was the method, and the copy in TCRdb shows in-frame clones only, minus some. The sample lists tens of thousands of clones, under 80% occurring once. The sample consisted of PBMCs. All receptors come from a male donor in good health and CMV-seropositive. Both conserved end residues are trimmed from each CDR3. The size entry is marked missing in some rows and otherwise reads once, few, many or a size class.

AWSVPTGGSNEQY	TRBV30	NA
ASSLVLDTDTQY	TRBV11-2	few
ASSLRETGYQETQY	TRBV9	NA
ASSLAVFGTRSTDTQY	TRBV5-1	NA
ASSYSHGGETQY	TRBV6-5	NA
ASRTGQNTEAF	TRBV5-1	few
ASSNSLAAQY	TRBV7-2	NA
ASSHTQLENTEAF	TRBV23-1	few
ASSDMAGSAYNEQF	TRBV6-4	NA
ASSLGGTSYNEQF	TRBV5-1	NA
ASILQGTEAF	TRBV2	NA
ASSLDGGTAYEQY	TRBV7-9	NA
ASSVNGGAVDTQY	TRBV2	NA
ASSQMNTEAF	TRBV6-5	NA
ASSLRGNYGYT	TRBV7-9	NA
ASSLPGNTEAF	TRBV11-1	NA
ASSFSGYGEAF	TRBV11-2	medium-sized
ASSVWTLNEKLF	TRBV2	NA
ASSSGDTQY	TRBV6-6	NA
ASSARRGSTDTQY	TRBV9	NA
ASTLSTGYYNEQF	TRBV6-5	NA
ASRIDSFSYEQY	TRBV6-5	few
ASSLGRDTSNQPQH	TRBV5-6	NA
AIRRDKTTNSPLH	TRBV10-3	NA
ATSRGGGDTEAF	TRBV15	NA
ASSEAPRSSNEQF	TRBV6-1	NA
ASSFPQWAGANVLT	TRBV7-8	NA
ASSLGPGQGSGLF	TRBV5-1	few
ASSLTGEDTEAF	TRBV7-3	NA
ASSLSPGGYEQY	TRBV6-5	NA
ASGMIPGLDQF	TRBV12-5	NA
ASSQGHGNTEAF	TRBV4-3	NA
ASSAGGADEQY	TRBV18	NA
ASILLSGDGELF	TRBV6-1	NA
ASSPRTMSEQF	TRBV11-2	NA
ASSLAKGQQNTDTQY	TRBV5-1	few
ASSPGQGNDEQY	TRBV5-1	many
ASSYSRRGVNEQF	TRBV6-5	NA
AFSRTSIGTEAF	TRBV30	NA